Presented here are 23 T cell receptor beta chains from one specimen sequenced in a study of Ad26.COV2.S vaccination and SARS-CoV-2 variants. This sample's treatment: approximately 18 received Ad26.COV2.S at low or high dose, single or two shots; 5 received placebo; per-sample allocation not given. Following the first vaccine or placebo injection, samples were taken on day 63. Generated by immunoSEQ multiplex PCR, the TCRdb table keeps only in-frame clones and is missing some. The table includes about 680,000 clones, 89% detected once. The starting material was peripheral blood, obtained in a trial of Ad26.COV2.S vaccine versus placebo. The receptors were sampled from a person between 18 and 65 years old who received the Ad26.COV2.S COVID-19 vaccine or a placebo.

The V call is TRBV5-4, the J call TRBJ1-2, with 7 nucleotides matching TRBD1. This CDR3 contains 12 residues. Per germline, CDR1 SGHNT and CDR2 YYREEE (reference sequence). Losses at the gene ends were 3 bases for V and 8 bases for J; bases not matched to a gene: 4. The CDR3 is CASSSGQRGYTF. DNA for the CDR3: TGTGCCAGCAGCTCGGGACAGAGAGGCTACACCTTC.

A single count supports this clone. The genes are TRBV7-2 and TRBJ2-5; maybe TRBD1 (7 bases). The CDR3 has 14 amino acids. The germline V and J ends were trimmed by 8 bases and 2 bases, with 15 bases remaining between them. In germline, CDR1 is SGHTA, CDR2 FQGNSA. The CDR3, as DNA: TGTGCCAGCCTTAGGCAGGGGGGACAAGAGACCCAGTACTTC. Translating gives CASLRQGGQETQYF.

The rearrangement joins TRBV30 to TRBJ2-3; maybe TRBD1 (6 bases). Trimming removed 0 bases from V and 6 bases from J, with 13 bases in between. Germline V gene sequence: CDR1 GTSNPN, CDR2 SVGIG (reference sequence). CDR3 length: 14 amino acids. The CDR3 spells CAWSVETGGDTQYF. The CDR3 region has the DNA TGTGCCTGGAGTGTAGAGACTGGGGGCGATACGCAGTATTTT.

The gene calls are TRBV24-1 and TRBJ1-1; possibly TRBD1 for D (5 bases). The germline V and J ends were trimmed by 4 bases and 10 bases, with 15 bases remaining between them. Germline loops: CDR1 KGHDR, CDR2 SFDVKD. The length of the CDR3 is 13 residues. CDR3 sequence: CATSDPGARRAFF. CDR3 nucleotide sequence: TGTGCCACCAGTGACCCCGGGGCCCGAAGAGCTTTCTTT.

V usage is TRBV7-2 and J usage is TRBJ1-1; a possible D gene is TRBD1 (6 bases). Trimming pared 10 bases from V and 4 bases from J, leaving 13 bases between. The CDR3 sequence is 12 residues long. CDR1 SGHTA and CDR2 FQGNSA come from the germline V gene. In nucleotides, the CDR3 is TGTGCCACTAGAGAGACAGGCACTGAAGCTTTCTTT. Amino acid sequence: CATRETGTEAFF.

Details on this clone: Other nucleotide sequences in the sample specify the same CDR3. The chain recombines TRBV18 with TRBJ2-7; 7 nucleotides agree with TRBD2. Germline loops: CDR1 KGHSH, CDR2 LQKENI. The CDR3 spans 13 residues. V lost 6 bases to trimming and J lost 2 bases; unmatched junction nucleotides: 4. The CDR3 spells CASSPAGAYEQYF. The CDR3, as DNA: TGTGCCAGCTCGCCGGCGGGGGCCTACGAGCAGTACTTC. Combining the CDR3 with reference TRBV18 and TRBJ2-7 gives the whole variable domain NAGVMQNPRHLVRRRGQEARLRCSPMKGHSHVYWYRQLPEEGLKFMVYLQKENIIDESGMPKERFSAEFPKEGPSILRIQQVVRGDSAAYFCASSPAGAYEQYFGPGTRLTVT.

This clone was seen a handful of times. This chain links TRBV10-1 with TRBJ2-7, with 12 bases aligning to TRBD2. The CDR3 totals 15 residues. Trimming removed 4 bases from V and 2 bases from J; junction bases left unmatched: 3. Germline V gives CDR1 WNHNN, CDR2 SYGVQD (reference sequence). DNA for the CDR3: TGCGCCAGCAGTGGTGGGACTAGCGGGCCCTACGAGCAGTACTTC. This gives the protein CASSGGTSGPYEQYF.

V gene TRBV7-2 combines with J gene TRBJ1-1, with D uncertain. V was shortened by 8 bases and J by 4 bases, with 17 bases between the two germline ends. CDR3 length: 14 amino acids. In germline, CDR1 is SGHTA, CDR2 FQGNSA. The CDR3 nucleotides are TGTGCCAGCTCCGAAGAAGACGGGGTCACTGAAGCTTTCTTT. Translating it yields CASSEEDGVTEAFF. Looking up the rest from reference TRBV7-2 and TRBJ1-1 gives the full variable domain: GAGVSQSPSNKVTEKGKDVELRCDPISGHTALYWYRQSLGQGLEFLIYFQGNSAPDKSGLPSDRFSAERTGGSVSTLTIQRTQQEDSAVYLCASSEEDGVTEAFFGQGTRLTVV.

This chain links TRBV7-6 with TRBJ2-7; possibly TRBD1 for D (5 bases). Trimming shortened V by 1 base and J by 11 bases, and 15 bases separated the two germline ends. Germline V gene lookup returns CDR1 SGHVS and CDR2 FNYEAQ. The CDR3 runs 13 residues. CDR3 in amino acids: CASSLDQSQAKYF. DNA for the CDR3: TGTGCCAGCAGCTTAGATCAATCACAGGCTAAGTACTTC.

The J gene is TRBJ2-7, the V gene TRBV18, with a weak D call TRBD2 (6 bases). Trimming took off 3 bases at V and 5 bases at J, with 17 bases between the two ends. This CDR3 is built from 15 residues. The germline gives CDR1 KGHSH, CDR2 LQKENI. CDR3 bases: TGTGCCAGCTCACCGAGGGCGGGGCGCACGGACGAGCAGTACTTC. Its protein is CASSPRAGRTDEQYF.

CDR3 DNA sequence: TGTGCCAGCAGTCGCTTTTCTAACCCCGGGCTGGTGGGAGAGACCCAGTACTTC. The encoded protein is CASSRFSNPGLVGETQYF. J is TRBJ2-5 and V is TRBV6-6; D remains unclear. V was shortened by 5 bases and J by 4 bases, with 26 bases between the two germline ends. The germline gives CDR1 MNHNY, CDR2 SVGAGI (reference sequence). There are 18 residues in the CDR3.

This rearrangement joins TRBV6-5 to TRBJ1-5; D ambiguous. V was cut by 10 bases and J by 11 bases, with 27 bases left in between. CDR3 length: 15 amino acids. Germline V gene sequence: CDR1 MNHEY, CDR2 SVGAGI. The CDR3 coding sequence is TGTGCCACTAGGGAGCACGGACCGCGCTTCCAGGCCCAGCATTTT. Its protein is CATREHGPRFQAQHF.

This chain uses TRBV18 with TRBJ2-7; TRBD2 matches at 9 bases. Per germline, CDR1 KGHSH and CDR2 LQKENI. CDR3 size: 15 residues. After removal of 7 bases from V and 5 bases from J, the junction contained 12 bases not matched to a gene. DNA of the CDR3: TGTGCCAGCTTAAAGTCCGGGACTAGCATACACGAGCAGTACTTC. This encodes CASLKSGTSIHEQYF.

This sequence joins TRBV30 and TRBJ1-5, with D unclear. The CDR3 runs 13 residues. From germline, CDR1 is GTSNPN and CDR2 SVGIG (reference sequence). The V gene lost 2 bases and the J gene lost 0 bases, with 5 bases spanning the gap. The CDR3 here is CAWSTSSNQPQHF. The CDR3 bases are TGTGCCTGGAGTACCTCTAGCAATCAGCCCCAGCATTTT.

The V gene is TRBV4-3, the J gene TRBJ2-1; D is tentatively TRBD1 or TRBD2 (6 bases each). Trimming took off 0 bases at V and 6 bases at J, with 15 bases between the two ends. From germline, CDR1 is LGHNA and CDR2 YSLEER. This CDR3 spans 16 amino acids. CDR3 loop: CASSQDTGGFGNEQFF. The DNA for the CDR3 is TGCGCCAGCAGCCAAGATACCGGGGGCTTCGGCAATGAGCAGTTCTTC.

The V call is TRBV6-1, the J call TRBJ1-4; perhaps TRBD1 as D (5 bases). CDR1 is MNHNS and CDR2 is SASEGT in the germline V gene. This CDR3 contains 14 residues. The V and J ends lost 3 bases and 7 bases respectively, with 12 bases between them. In nucleotides, the CDR3 is TGTGCCAGCAGTGAGCCAGGGCTCAGTGAAAAACTGTTTTTT. Protein sequence: CASSEPGLSEKLFF.

The V call is TRBV2, the J call TRBJ2-1; D possibly corresponds to TRBD2 (5 bases). V was cut by 6 bases and J by 6 bases, with 6 bases left in between. Per the germline V gene, CDR1 is SNHLY and CDR2 is FYNNEI. The CDR3 covers 11 residues. The CDR3: CASRAGNEQFF. Here the CDR3 DNA reads TGTGCCAGCAGGGCGGGCAATGAGCAGTTCTTC.

V is TRBV12-5 and J is TRBJ1-3, with 7 bases that match TRBD1. CDR3 length: 14 residues. J was trimmed by 4 bases and V by 5 bases; bases with no gene match: 5. Germline values: CDR1 LGHNT, CDR2 FRNRAP. DNA of the CDR3: TGTGCTAGTGGTATAACAGGGGACGGAAACACCATATATTTT. As protein: CASGITGDGNTIYF.

V is TRBV6-1 and J is TRBJ1-5; D unresolved. The CDR3 covers 14 residues. Trimming stripped 3 bases from V and 5 bases from J, with 11 bases between. Germline loops: CDR1 MNHNS, CDR2 SASEGT. The CDR3 spells CASSDGQYHQPQHF. For the CDR3, the DNA is TGTGCCAGCAGTGATGGGCAGTACCATCAGCCCCAGCATTTT.

The rearrangement links TRBV2 to TRBJ1-2; 7 bases are shared with TRBD1. The CDR3 sequence is 15 residues long. J was trimmed by 4 bases and V by 6 bases; bases with no gene match: 11. CDR1 and CDR2 (germline): SNHLY, FYNNEI. The CDR3 DNA is TGTGCCAGCAGGACGGCCAGGGGGGGGAGCTATGGCTACACCTTC. Protein product: CASRTARGGSYGYTF.

The rearrangement uses TRBV5-1 and TRBJ2-2, with D unclear. Per the germline V gene, CDR1 is SGHRS and CDR2 is YFSETQ. The length of the CDR3 is 13 residues. Trimming shortened V by 0 bases and J by 3 bases, and 3 bases separated the two germline ends. CDR3 DNA: TGCGCCAGCAGCTTGGCGGACACCGGGGAGCTGTTTTTT. It is translated as CASSLADTGELFF.

The V and J genes are TRBV29-1 and TRBJ2-3; D is unresolved. CDR1 is SQVTM and CDR2 is ANQGSEA in the germline V gene. The CDR3 covers 14 residues. V dropped 0 bases and J dropped 1 base, with 8 bases sitting between them. This chain's CDR3 is CSVEEHSGTDTQYF. The CDR3 DNA reads as TGCAGCGTTGAAGAACACTCAGGCACAGATACGCAGTATTTT.

The genes are TRBV30 and TRBJ2-7; TRBD1 matches 7 bases. CDR1 is GTSNPN and CDR2 is SVGIG in the germline V gene (reference sequence). V gave up 4 bases and J gave up 3 bases; unmatched junction bases: 3. This CDR3 contains 12 residues. CDR3: CAWKGGGYEQYF. The CDR3 DNA reads as TGTGCCTGGAAAGGGGGCGGCTACGAGCAGTACTTC.